This entry features one T cell receptor beta chain sequence. Methods used by the authors: Estimation of nucleated cell counts was performed using reference gene primer amplification. Sequenced by immunoSEQ multiplex PCR; TCRdb stores in-frame clones only, minus some. The V and J calls and the clone size are those of that table, but D and trimming were determined from the DNA. The sample consists of about 330,000 clones, 75% to 90% of them appearing once. J was trimmed by 5 bases and V by 1 base; bases with no gene match: 3. The CDR3 loop spans 15 amino acids. Germline V gives CDR1 SGHRS, CDR2 YFSETQ. These data come from a study of blood T cell repertoires in COVID-19. Study details: Specimens from acute and convalescent COVID-19 originated in the United States, Italy and Spain.

The participants were between about 18 and 90 years old and came from under 25 US areas. Sequencing was carried out using PBMCs or T cells enriched from blood (not recorded which). This TCR was sampled from a young man who had recovered from COVID-19. The rearrangement links TRBV5-1 to TRBJ2-2; 9 nucleotides agree with TRBD1. Here the CDR3 reads CASSLQTGGTGELFF. The DNA for the CDR3 is TGCGCCAGCAGCTTGCAGACAGGGGGGACCGGGGAGCTGTTTTTT.